This TCR beta chain was recovered during a study of STAT3 mutations in large granular lymphocyte leukemia. Regarding the study as a whole: In about 30% of the 18 patients, new TCR clonotypes emerged after therapy. In T-cell large granular lymphocyte leukemia, about half of patients showed multiple immunodominant subclonotypes. In several patients, dominant TCR clone burden exceeded STAT3 mutant burden, suggesting STAT3 mutation arose secondarily.

This clone was seen only a few times. Its antigen is not known. The V end was cut by 5 bases, the J end by 6 bases, with 7 bases between. CDR3 length: 11 amino acids. CDR1 KGHSH and CDR2 LQKENI come from the germline V gene. Sequencing used immunoSEQ multiplex PCR; TCRdb keeps in-frame clones, though not all of them. The data show approximately 4,300 clones, under 55% seen once. The sample was peripheral blood mononuclear cells. The TCR was taken from a man aged 60 to 75 with T-cell large granular lymphocyte leukemia. Some clones in this sample may be carry-over from other donors' samples. This sequence joins TRBV18 and TRBJ1-2; D is uncertain. This chain's CDR3 is CASSTGDGYTF. CDR3 nucleotides: TGTGCCAGCTCAACTGGGGATGGCTACACCTTC.